This TCR beta chain was recorded in a study of response to subunit inactivated influenza vaccine. Study observations and caveats: Authors suggested that a seasonal influenza vaccination recruits few new T cells each time.

This clonotype was seen more than once but under ten times. Its antigen remains unidentified. In TCRdb, the RT-PCR reads were re-called with MiXCR into one record per CDR3 protein. The sample lists around 790,000 distinct CDR3 sequences, about 20% occurring once. This receptor was taken from a man between 50 and 59 years old who received an inactivated influenza vaccine. Material: PBMCs from blood, obtained more than 4 days after vaccination.

The CDR3 spells CASSQGQTQYF. The CDR3 nucleotides are TGTGCCAGCTCCCAGGGCCAGACCCAGTACTTC. The gene calls are TRBV6-5 and TRBJ2-5; maybe TRBD1 (5 bases). The CDR3 length is 11 residues. In germline, CDR1 is MNHEY, CDR2 SVGAGI. V lost 8 bases and J 6 bases, leaving 10 bases between the germline ends.